A selection of T cell receptor beta chains follows, all from one sample in a study of T cells after posttransplantation cyclophosphamide. Assay: immunoSEQ multiplex PCR; the TCRdb copy retains only in-frame clones and omits some. The repertoire holds about 18,000 clones, with approximately 87% as singletons. The specimen was memory CD4+ T cells sorted from blood. These receptor sequences come from a man aged 25 to 45 in good health and a related stem cell transplant donor. Both conserved end residues are part of each CDR3. D genes are given only for firm matches.

j_call	v_call	d_call	cdr3_nt	cdr3_aa
TRBJ1-2	TRBV6-5	-	TGTGCCAGCAGTTACTCACACGGGTCGTATGGCTACACCTTC	CASSYSHGSYGYTF
TRBJ1-2	TRBV6-5	TRBD1	TGTGCCAGCAGTTCCCGACAGGGGCATCTCTATGGCTACACCTTC	CASSSRQGHLYGYTF
TRBJ1-4	TRBV4-1	TRBD1	TGCGCCAGCAGCCAAGCCGGGACAGTAGGCGAAAAACTGTTTTTT	CASSQAGTVGEKLFF
TRBJ2-2	TRBV19	-	TGTGCCAGTAGGCAGCGGCGAGACGCGAACACCGGGGAGCTGTTTTTT	CASRQRRDANTGELFF
TRBJ1-2	TRBV6-5	TRBD1	TGTGCCAGCAGTTTGCCATCTTCGACAGGGGGTTATGGCTACACCTTC	CASSLPSSTGGYGYTF
TRBJ1-2	TRBV29-1	TRBD1	TGCAGCGTCCCTAAGACAGGGAACTATGGCTACACCTTC	CSVPKTGNYGYTF
TRBJ1-2	TRBV7-3	TRBD1	TGTGCCAGCAGCAAGAAAGGGACAGCGGAGGGTGGCTACACCTTC	CASSKKGTAEGGYTF
TRBJ1-2	TRBV9	TRBD1	TGTGCCAGCAGCGTAGATGTACAGGGGGCACGCTACACCTTC	CASSVDVQGARYTF
TRBJ2-3	TRBV15	TRBD1	TGTGCCACCAGCAGACTAGGACAGGGGGCCGCAGATACGCAGTATTTT	CATSRLGQGAADTQYF
TRBJ1-1	TRBV28	-	TGTGCCAGCTCATCCAGCCAGGTTTCCAGCGGTAGGGCTTTCTTT	CASSSSQVSSGRAFF
TRBJ1-4	TRBV4-1	TRBD1	TGCGCCAGCAGCCAAGATGGAGGAACAGGGGGGTTTGCAACTAATGAAAAACTGTTTTTT	CASSQDGGTGGFATNEKLFF
TRBJ1-6	TRBV5-6	-	TGTGCCAGCAGCTGGACGGGGTCCTCCCAGAATTCACCCCTCCACTTT	CASSWTGSSQNSPLHF
TRBJ2-7	TRBV7-8	TRBD2	TGTGCCAGCAGCCCTCTCGGACTAGAACGGTACGAGCAGTACTTC	CASSPLGLERYEQYF
TRBJ1-6	TRBV25-1	-	TGTGCCAGCAGTGAAGCAGGGTCCCCCCTCCACTTT	CASSEAGSPLHF
TRBJ2-3	TRBV11-2	-	TGTGCCAGCAGCTCAACTAAGGGGCAAATCACAGATACGCAGTATTTT	CASSSTKGQITDTQYF
TRBJ1-1	TRBV5-1	-	TGCGCCAGCAGCCGGGAGGGCGGGAACACTGAAGCTTTCTTT	CASSREGGNTEAFF
TRBJ2-7	TRBV6-5	-	TGTGCTACCTGGCCAACCAGCTCCTACGAGCAGTACTTC	CATWPTSSYEQYF